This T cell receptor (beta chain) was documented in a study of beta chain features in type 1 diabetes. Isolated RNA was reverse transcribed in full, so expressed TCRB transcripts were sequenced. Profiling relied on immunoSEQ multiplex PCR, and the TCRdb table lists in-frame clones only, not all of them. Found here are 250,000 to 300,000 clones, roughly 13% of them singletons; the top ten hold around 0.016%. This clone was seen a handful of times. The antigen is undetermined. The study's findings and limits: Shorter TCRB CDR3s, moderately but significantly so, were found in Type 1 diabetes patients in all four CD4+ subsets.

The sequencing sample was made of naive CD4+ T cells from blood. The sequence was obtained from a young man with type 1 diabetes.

In DNA, the CDR3 is TGTGCCAGTCATACTAGCGGGAGTATGTCCAAAAACATTCAGTACTTC. This gives the protein CASHTSGSMSKNIQYF. This chain uses TRBV19 with TRBJ2-4, with 11 bases matching TRBD2. This CDR3 has 16 amino acids. The junction had 8 bases not matched to a gene; V was cut back by 8 bases and J by 2 bases. Germline V gene sequence: CDR1 LNHDA, CDR2 SQIVND (reference sequence).